A single sample gave rise to the 11 T cell receptor beta chains below, sequenced in a study of T cells after somatic rescue of genetic block. Using immunoSEQ multiplex PCR, the repertoire was profiled, and TCRdb retains in-frame clones only, with some absent. The table has roughly 58,000 clones, 90% to 96% seen once. The sequenced sample was peripheral blood mononuclear cells (PBMCs). The origin of the receptors is a child younger than two.

The chain uses TRBV10-1 and TRBJ2-1; TRBD2 agrees at 11 bases. Germline V gene sequence: CDR1 WNHNN, CDR2 SYGVQD (reference sequence). The CDR3 loop spans 16 amino acids. V trimming: 0 bases; J trimming: 2 bases; junction bases outside the gene matches: 0. CDR3 protein: CASSESSGRAYNEQFF. The CDR3 coding sequence is TGCGCCAGCAGTGAGTCTAGCGGGAGGGCCTACAATGAGCAGTTCTTC.

This rearrangement joins TRBV6-5 to TRBJ1-5; 7 bases are a match to TRBD1. The germline gives CDR1 MNHEY, CDR2 SVGAGI. V lost 8 bases to trimming and J lost 0 bases; unmatched junction nucleotides: 7. The CDR3 runs to 15 residues. The CDR3: CASGRQGNSNQPQHF. The CDR3 nucleotides read TGTGCCAGCGGAAGACAGGGTAATAGCAATCAGCCCCAGCATTTT.

This chain links TRBV4-1 with TRBJ1-2; D is unclear. V lost 0 bases and J 2 bases, leaving 1 base between the germline ends. Germline loops: CDR1 MGHRA, CDR2 YSYEKL. This CDR3 region has 12 residues. CDR3 in DNA: TGCGCCAGCAGCCAAGACAACTATGGCTACACCTTC. This translates into CASSQDNYGYTF.

This chain connects TRBV10-3 to TRBJ2-7, with 10 nucleotides matching TRBD2. The CDR3 contains 14 residues. The V and J ends lost 6 bases and 0 bases, in that order; junction bases with no gene match: 2. CDR1 and CDR2 from the germline V gene are ENHRY and SYGVKD. CDR3 protein: CAIRASGSSYEQYF. CDR3 nucleotides: TGTGCCATCAGAGCTAGCGGGAGCTCCTACGAGCAGTACTTC.

The chain carries TRBV5-1 and TRBJ2-7; D is undetermined. Trimming left V 0 bases short and J 0 bases short, with 7 bases between. The CDR3 sequence is 14 residues long. Germline assignment: CDR1 SGHRS and CDR2 YFSETQ. The CDR3 DNA reads TGCGCCAGCAGCTTGGTTACCAGCTCCTACGAGCAGTACTTC. Translation gives CASSLVTSSYEQYF. The variable domain in full, completed from reference TRBV5-1 and TRBJ2-7, reads KAGVTQTPRYLIKTRGQQVTLSCSPISGHRSVSWYQQTPGQGLQFLFEYFSETQRNKGNFPGRFSGRQFSNSRSEMNVSTLELGDSALYLCASSLVTSSYEQYFGPGTRLTVT.

The chain combines TRBV28 with TRBJ1-2; no definite D call. The length of the CDR3 is 12 residues. V lost 3 bases and J 6 bases, leaving 8 bases between the germline ends. CDR1 is MDHEN, CDR2 SYDVKM, per germline. The DNA for the CDR3 is TGTGCCAGCAGTTTGAGAGGAGATGGCTACACCTTC. It specifies CASSLRGDGYTF.

The chain joins TRBV28 to TRBJ1-3, with 8 positions matching TRBD1. J was trimmed by 0 bases and V by 5 bases; bases with no gene match: 9. The V gene's germline CDR1 is MDHEN and CDR2 SYDVKM. This CDR3 comprises 17 residues. The CDR3 DNA follows: TGTGCCAGCAGTCCGGGGACAGGATGGGGCTCTGGAAACACCATATATTTT. Amino acids: CASSPGTGWGSGNTIYF.

The J gene is TRBJ1-2, the V gene TRBV6-5; D perhaps matches TRBD1 (6 bases). CDR3 size: 13 residues. The germline gives CDR1 MNHEY, CDR2 SVGAGI. V was cut by 6 bases and J by 3 bases, with 11 bases left in between. The CDR3 loop reads CASRDAGDYGYTF. The CDR3 nucleotides read TGTGCCAGCAGGGACGCAGGGGACTATGGCTACACCTTC.

The CDR3 DNA reads as TGTGCCAGCAGGTCCGGGCTACTTGCAACTAATGAAAAACTGTTTTTT. The encoded protein is CASRSGLLATNEKLFF. The gene calls are TRBV6-4 and TRBJ1-4; no clear D gene. The ends were cut back, 6 bases at V and 0 bases at J, with 14 bases in the middle. The germline gives CDR1 MRHNA, CDR2 SNTAGT. This CDR3 is built from 16 residues.

This chain joins TRBV5-1 and TRBJ2-5; 9 positions agree with TRBD2. Germline V CDR1 and CDR2: SGHRS, YFSETQ. V lost 4 bases and J lost 4; bases outside the gene matches: 2. The CDR3 has 13 residues. The CDR3 region has the DNA TGCGCCAGCAGCCTTAGCGGGAGAGAGACCCAGTACTTC. Translation: CASSLSGRETQYF.

The chain employs TRBV4-1 and TRBJ2-1; 10 bases fit TRBD2. The germline gives CDR1 MGHRA, CDR2 YSYEKL. The J segment lost 8 bases and the V segment lost 1 base, leaving 5 bases of the junction unmatched. The CDR3 extends over 15 amino acids. The CDR3 DNA sequence: TGCGCCAGCAGCCAAGCTAGCGGGAGTGTCTATGAGCAGTTCTTC. Residues: CASSQASGSVYEQFF.